This T cell receptor beta chain derives from a study of cytotoxic CD8 clonotypes in ibrutinib-treated CLL. Study summary: Recorded responses included about 25 partial and 2 complete; following median roughly 70 months, approximately 14 stayed remitted and roughly twelve progressed. Regarding the study as a whole: The public clonotypes identified were infrequent and showed contraction or stability on treatment. The study found clonality rose at ibrutinib response, then fell toward baseline at progression.

The CDR3 consists of 14 residues. V lost 4 bases and J lost 1, with 11 bases in between. Germline CDR1 reads SGHKS; CDR2 reads YYEKEE (reference sequence). Profiled with immunoSEQ multiplex PCR; TCRdb holds only in-frame clones, not every one. The sample has 25,000 to 30,000 clones, approximately 62% seen once. Concerning this clone: Its matching antigen is unknown.

The V and J genes are TRBV5-5 and TRBJ2-5; D is unresolved. This sequence originates from a human donor with chronic lymphocytic leukemia. The sample consisted of PBMCs, taken before ibrutinib treatment. The DNA for the CDR3 is TGTGCCAGCAGCGCCGTGTCGTTCCAAGAGACCCAGTACTTC. This sequence encodes CASSAVSFQETQYF.